The rows below give T cell receptor beta chains drawn from one sample of a study of blood T cell repertoires in COVID-19. Produced via immunoSEQ multiplex PCR; TCRdb's table is partial and in-frame only. The profile shows about 250,000 clones, approximately 90% of them singletons. Material: peripheral blood. These receptors all stem from a man aged 30-40 years with acute or convalescent COVID-19. CDR3s include the opening cysteine and the closing phenylalanine or tryptophan.

>TRBJ1-6|16|TRBV6-5
CASSYSPGLGNSPLHF
>TRBJ1-2|14|TRBV28
CASSQAGILYGYTF
>TRBJ2-3|14|TRBV18
CASSPDSQQSTQYF
>TRBJ2-6|18|TRBV27
CASSLKGTVFSGANVLTF
>TRBJ1-1|17|TRBV5-1
CASSWGTVDRRNTEAFF
>TRBJ2-3|12|TRBV5-1
CASSLFADTQYF
>TRBJ1-2|15|TRBV4-1
CASSQDLPRNYGYTF
>TRBJ2-4|15|TRBV28
CASSLKRFGKNIQYF
>TRBJ1-1|17|TRBV16
CASSQLVGRTGGTEAFF
>TRBJ2-5|17|TRBV5-1
CASTLWGTAMYQETQYF
>TRBJ2-2|16|TRBV5-1
CASSFLLAGNTGELFF
>TRBJ2-7|12|TRBV5-4
CASSLTGGEQYF
>TRBJ2-7|16|TRBV20-1
CSASFSTAFSTYEQYF
>TRBJ2-7|12|TRBV7-9
CASSPAGGEQYF
>TRBJ2-5|16|TRBV2
CASSDGLAVLGETQYF
>TRBJ2-1|15|TRBV7-2
CASSLASGLYNEQFF
>TRBJ1-2|16|TRBV6-1
CASSEKGTDRGYGYTF
>TRBJ1-2|14|TRBV28
CASSSPTVDYGYTF
>TRBJ2-5|15|TRBV27
CASSDTGGFQETQYF
>TRBJ1-2|15|TRBV7-9
CASSLVSGGNYGYTF
>TRBJ1-4|16|TRBV15
CATSSPQGAHKEKLFF
>TRBJ2-7|14|TRBV30
CAWATPTGTYEQYF
>TRBJ2-5|17|TRBV7-8
CASSLRSGTLTGETQYF
>TRBJ1-4|15|TRBV4-1
CASSQTGGVGEKLFF
>TRBJ2-7|13|TRBV2
CASSRYRDYEQYF
>TRBJ2-7|14|TRBV5-6
CASSPVGAGPGQYF
>TRBJ1-2|12|TRBV28
CATWTGPPGYTF
>TRBJ2-1|17|TRBV19
CASSLLRGVSSYNEQFF
>TRBJ2-1|14|TRBV4-2
CASSLPSGGAEQLF
>TRBJ2-3|16|TRBV9
CASSVLAGGQADTQYF
>TRBJ2-7|17|TRBV5-6
CASSFYGTGALSYEQYF
>TRBJ1-1|11|TRBV6-5
CASSTPAEAFF
>TRBJ1-3|15|TRBV5-6
CASSLSLTARNTIYF
>TRBJ2-1|13|TRBV6-5
CASSSFRDTEQFF
>TRBJ2-7|17|TRBV27
CASSFFGSGRGRGEQYF
>TRBJ2-1|14|TRBV25-1
CASSELQDWHEQFF
>TRBJ1-1|14|TRBV9
CASSGNSLNTEAFF
>TRBJ2-7|15|TRBV7-6
CASSLGGSSFYEQYF
>TRBJ2-4|15|TRBV19
CASSVDSGSWNIQYF
>TRBJ1-2|16|TRBV28
CASSPTFGTGATGYTF
>TRBJ2-2|13|TRBV2
CASGEQGPGELFF
>TRBJ2-6|18|TRBV5-1
CASSLGLAGVSGANVLTF